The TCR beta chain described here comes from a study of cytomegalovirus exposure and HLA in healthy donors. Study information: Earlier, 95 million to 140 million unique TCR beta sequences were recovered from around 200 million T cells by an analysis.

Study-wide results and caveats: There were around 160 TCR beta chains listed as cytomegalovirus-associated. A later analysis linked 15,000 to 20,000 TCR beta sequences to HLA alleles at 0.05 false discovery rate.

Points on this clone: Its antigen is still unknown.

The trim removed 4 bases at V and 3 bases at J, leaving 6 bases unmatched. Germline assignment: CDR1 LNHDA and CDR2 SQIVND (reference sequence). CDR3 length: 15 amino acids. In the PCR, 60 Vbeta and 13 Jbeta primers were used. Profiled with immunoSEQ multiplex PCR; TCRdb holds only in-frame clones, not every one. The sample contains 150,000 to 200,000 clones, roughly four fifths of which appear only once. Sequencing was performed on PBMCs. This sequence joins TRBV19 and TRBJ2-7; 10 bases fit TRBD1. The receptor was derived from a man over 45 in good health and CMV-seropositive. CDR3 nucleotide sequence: TGTGCCAGTAGTAAGGACAGGGGGAATTACTACGAGCAGTACTTC. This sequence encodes CASSKDRGNYYEQYF.